This T cell receptor (beta chain) was sequenced for a study of blood T cell repertoires in COVID-19. Study-level information: From the United States, Italy and Spain came samples of acute and convalescent COVID-19.

Across roughly 25 US areas, participants ranged in age from about 18 to 100 years. Before being deemed recovered, Cohort 3 donors had two negative PCRs, clearance, or symptom resolution. The J segment lost 4 bases and the V segment lost 4 bases, leaving 7 bases of the junction unmatched. The CDR3 contains 14 residues. Germline V gene sequence: CDR1 LGHDT, CDR2 YNNKEL (reference sequence). Authors' processing steps: How many nucleated cells were present was estimated from reference gene primer amplification. Generated by immunoSEQ multiplex PCR, the TCRdb table keeps only in-frame clones and is missing some. V and J calls and clone size are given by that table; D and trimming were obtained from the DNA. This sample yields about 250,000 clones, of which more than 75% are seen a single time; around a sixth belongs to the top ten.

The receptor comes from a man in his late teens or twenties who had recovered from COVID-19. The chain is built from TRBV3-1 (or the pseudogene TRBV3-2) and TRBJ2-7, with 7 bases fitting TRBD1. Sequenced sample: PBMCs or T cells enriched from blood (not recorded which). The CDR3 region has the DNA TGTGCCAGCAGCCCTTGGGACAGAAAATACGAGCAGTACTTC. The encoded protein is CASSPWDRKYEQYF.